Below, 18 T cell receptor beta chains from the same sample are listed, as sequenced in a study of blood T cell repertoires in COVID-19. The assay was immunoSEQ multiplex PCR, and TCRdb's table has in-frame clones only and misses some. The sample shows fewer than 70,000 clones, 84% of them seen only once. The specimen was peripheral blood. These receptor sequences come from a woman aged 55-70 years with acute or convalescent COVID-19.

The chain employs TRBV6-5 and TRBJ1-5; 7 bases line up with TRBD1. This CDR3 spans 16 amino acids. CDR1 and CDR2 (germline): MNHEY, SVGAGI. The V and J ends lost 0 bases and 4 bases, in that order; junction bases with no gene match: 6. The CDR3 region has the DNA TGTGCCAGCAGTTACTCGATCCAGACAGGGAATCAGCCCCAGCATTTT. Protein sequence: CASSYSIQTGNQPQHF.

The chain has TRBV6-5 and TRBJ1-4, with 10 bases matching TRBD1. The germline gives CDR1 MNHEY, CDR2 SVGAGI. V dropped 6 bases and J dropped 7; count of bases not matched to a gene: 5. This CDR3 contains 14 residues. CDR3 nucleotides: TGTGCCAGCAGAGGACAGGGGGACGTTGAAAAACTGTTTTTT. Translated: CASRGQGDVEKLFF.

The chain carries TRBV2 and TRBJ1-5; D is uncertain. CDR3 length: 14 amino acids. V lost 5 bases to trimming and J lost 7 bases, with 15 bases between them. CDR1 and CDR2 (germline): SNHLY, FYNNEI. The CDR3 loop reads CASSSSIRGQPQHF. DNA of the CDR3: TGTGCCAGCAGTTCATCGATACGGGGACAGCCCCAGCATTTT.

V is TRBV5-6 and J is TRBJ1-5, with a weak D call TRBD1 (5 bases). Deletions cut 3 bases from V and 7 bases from J, with 14 bases between. CDR1 is SGHDT, CDR2 YYEEEE, per germline. The CDR3 length is 14 residues. The CDR3, as DNA: TGTGCCAGCAGCTCCAGGGTGGACGAGCAGCCCCAGCATTTT. Residues: CASSSRVDEQPQHF.

The V call is TRBV27, the J call TRBJ2-6; D is ambiguous. V dropped 5 bases and J dropped 4 bases, with 12 bases sitting between them. The CDR3 extends over 15 amino acids. Germline V CDR1 and CDR2: MNHEY, SMNVEV (reference sequence). CDR3 bases: TGTGCCAGCAGTCCCCTCCCACTAGGGGCCAACGTCCTGACTTTC. It translates to CASSPLPLGANVLTF. Drawing the rest from reference TRBV27 and TRBJ2-6, the complete variable domain is EAQVTQNPRYLITVTGKKLTVTCSQNMNHEYMSWYRQDPGLGLRQIYYSMNVEVTDKGDVPEGYKVSRKEKRNFPLILESPSPNQTSLYFCASSPLPLGANVLTFGAGSRLTVL.

The V gene is TRBV24-1, the J gene TRBJ1-2; D is unresolved. V was cut by 3 bases and J by 6 bases, with 10 bases left in between. CDR3 length: 13 residues. Germline V gene data show CDR1 as KGHDR and CDR2 as SFDVKD. CDR3 amino acids: CATSDIRVHGYTF. CDR3 DNA sequence: TGTGCCACCAGTGATATTCGTGTCCATGGCTACACCTTC.

This clone occurred once. The gene calls are TRBV19 and TRBJ1-1; the D gene is possibly TRBD1 (6 bases). The CDR3 runs to 11 residues. Germline CDR1 LNHDA, CDR2 SQIVND (reference sequence). V was trimmed by 6 bases and J by 11 bases, leaving 13 bases between them. The CDR3 DNA reads as TGTGCCAGTAGGTCAACTAGGGGGGCTTTCTTT. Translated, it gives CASRSTRGAFF.

This clone was detected a few times. The chain uses TRBV4-1 and TRBJ1-5; no clear D gene. Per the germline V gene, CDR1 is MGHRA and CDR2 is YSYEKL. The germline V and J ends were trimmed by 0 bases and 1 base, with 13 bases remaining between them. CDR3 length equals 17 residues. DNA of the CDR3: TGCGCCAGCAGCCAAGACGGTGGGCTTGGGAGCAATCAGCCCCAGCATTTT. Amino acids: CASSQDGGLGSNQPQHF.

This chain links TRBV19 with TRBJ1-1, with D perhaps matching TRBD1 (5 bases). The CDR3 has 15 residues. Trimming cost V 7 bases and J 4 bases, with 19 bases left between them. Per germline, CDR1 LNHDA and CDR2 SQIVND (reference sequence). CDR3 bases: TGTGCCAGTACCTCTGGGCCAGGAGGGGTCACTGAAGCTTTCTTT. This sequence encodes CASTSGPGGVTEAFF.

The chain is built from TRBV21-1 and TRBJ1-1; the tabulated D call, TRBD1, remains unverified against the DNA. TRBV21-1 is a documented pseudogene. The CDR3 has 13 amino acids. The CDR3 DNA is TGTGCCAGCGGCCGCAGGGAGAACACTGAAGCTTTCTTT. Its translation: CASGRRENTEAFF.

The chain combines TRBV7-2 with TRBJ2-7, with D possibly being TRBD2 (6 bases). The CDR3 sequence is 12 residues long. CDR1 is SGHTA, CDR2 FQGNSA, per germline. The V gene lost 1 base and the J gene lost 6 bases, with 7 bases spanning the gap. CDR3 nucleotide sequence: TGTGCCAGCAGCTTAGGACTAGTCGAGCAGTACTTC. Encoded protein: CASSLGLVEQYF.

This chain connects TRBV27 to TRBJ2-2, with D possibly TRBD1 on 5 matching bases. V was trimmed by 5 bases and J by 1 base, leaving 8 bases between them. CDR1 is MNHEY and CDR2 is SMNVEV in the germline V gene (reference sequence). The CDR3 is 14 residues long. The CDR3 nucleotides read TGTGCCAGCAGTCAGACAGAGAACACCGGGGAGCTGTTTTTT. It codes for CASSQTENTGELFF.

The table lists this clone with a count of one. V is TRBV5-6 and J is TRBJ2-2, with 7 bases aligning to TRBD1. Germline V gene data show CDR1 as SGHDT and CDR2 as YYEEEE. J was trimmed by 4 bases and V by 6 bases; bases with no gene match: 9. The CDR3 extends over 15 amino acids. The CDR3: CASTWRTGFTGELFF. CDR3 DNA: TGTGCCAGCACCTGGAGGACAGGATTCACCGGGGAGCTGTTTTTT.

Written as DNA, the CDR3 is TGTGCCAGCAGGCCACAGGGGAACACTGAAGCTTTCTTT. This gives the protein CASRPQGNTEAFF. The chain carries TRBV4-2 and TRBJ1-1, with D perhaps matching TRBD1 (6 bases). The germline CDR1 and CDR2 sequences are LGHNA and YNFKEQ. The CDR3 consists of 13 residues. Trimming cost V 6 bases and J 1 base, with 9 bases left between them.

This chain uses TRBV19 with TRBJ1-6, with D possibly TRBD1 on 5 matching bases. The germline V and J ends were trimmed by 7 bases and 7 bases, with 14 bases remaining between them. The CDR3 is made up of 14 amino acids. Germline assignment: CDR1 LNHDA and CDR2 SQIVND (reference sequence). CDR3 coding DNA: TGTGCCAGTAATTCGGGACTGAGCAATTCACCCCTCCACTTT. Translated, it gives CASNSGLSNSPLHF. Supplemented by reference TRBV19 and TRBJ1-6, the full variable domain reads DGGITQSPKYLFRKEGQNVTLSCEQNLNHDAMYWYRQDPGQGLRLIYYSQIVNDFQKGDIAEGYSVSREKKESFPLTVTSAQKNPTAFYLCASNSGLSNSPLHFGNGTRLTVT.

This clone has only a few counts. The chain is built from TRBV6-4 and TRBJ1-5; D unresolved. Per the germline V gene, CDR1 is MRHNA and CDR2 is SNTAGT. This CDR3 has 13 residues. Trimming shortened V by 3 bases and J by 5 bases, and 8 bases separated the two germline ends. This CDR3 reads CASSERGDQPQHF. As DNA, the CDR3 is TGTGCCAGCAGTGAGCGGGGTGATCAGCCCCAGCATTTT.

J is TRBJ1-2 and V is TRBV5-1; 8 bases are shared with TRBD1. V lost 2 bases and J lost 7; bases outside the gene matches: 7. The CDR3 is 14 residues long. Germline loops: CDR1 SGHRS, CDR2 YFSETQ. The CDR3 coding sequence is TGCGCCAGCAGCTTTCCGGACAGGGAGGTTGGCTACACCTTC. It yields the protein CASSFPDREVGYTF.

CDR3 bases: TGTGCCAGCAGCGTAGTATCGAACACTGAAGCTTTCTTT. This gives the protein CASSVVSNTEAFF. The J gene is TRBJ1-1, the V gene TRBV9; D unclear. The CDR3 covers 13 residues. V lost 0 bases to trimming and J lost 1 base, with 4 bases between them. The V gene's germline CDR1 is SGDLS and CDR2 YYNGEE.